These 3 T cell receptor beta chains share one sample of origin, sequenced in a study of T cells in Graves' hyperthyroidism and ophthalmopathy (dated by TCRdb to 2018 to 2020). The receptor library was made with multiplex PCR. Sequencing instrument: Illumina HiSeq 2000. The TCR beta CDR3 regions were amplified from RNA transcripts. The first round of RT-PCR for the TCR CDR3 was performed with the HTBI primer set and the Qiagen OneStep RT-PCR kit. Clones were called with MiXCR by TCRdb after fastp trimmed the public reads at Q25, and only in-frame beta chains were retained. Identical CDR3 proteins give one entry, which carries the most common genes and DNA. Here the sample has hundreds of thousands of distinct CDR3 sequences; about 45% occur a single time. Together, the top ten hold just over 8% of the sample. Input material: peripheral blood or thyroid tissue (not recorded which). Source of these receptors: a woman between 18 and 30 years old with Graves' hyperthyroidism. Donor details come from another sample of the same person, matched by shared clones.

This clonotype was counted a few times. The genes are TRBV7-3 and TRBJ2-6; D perhaps matches TRBD2 (7 bases). Trimming removed 4 bases at V and 2 bases at J, with 15 bases between. Germline loops: CDR1 SGHTA, CDR2 FQGTGA. This CDR3 spans 17 amino acids. For the CDR3, the DNA is TGTGCCAGCAGCTCCCTAGGGGGGGGCGCTGGGGCCAACGTCCTGACTTTC. Its protein product is CASSSLGGGAGANVLTF.

The V call is TRBV2, the J call TRBJ2-5; no definite D call. CDR3 length: 15 residues. With 1 base removed from V and 1 base from J, the gap between germline ends came to 10 bases. Germline CDR1 SNHLY, CDR2 FYNNEI. The DNA for the CDR3 is TGTGCCAGCAGTGAAGATTCGTTGGCCCAAGAGACCCAGTACTTC. Amino acid sequence: CASSEDSLAQETQYF.

This chain joins TRBV2 and TRBJ1-1; D perhaps matches TRBD1 (6 bases). Germline V gene data show CDR1 as SNHLY and CDR2 as FYNNEI. V lost 6 bases to trimming and J lost 1 base, with 12 bases between them. The length of the CDR3 is 14 residues. The CDR3 loop reads CASRFRGENTEAFF. In DNA form, the CDR3 reads TGTGCCAGCAGGTTTAGGGGGGAGAACACTGAAGCTTTCTTT.